This T cell receptor beta chain was obtained from a study of cytomegalovirus exposure and HLA in healthy donors. Study-level findings and limits: HLA allele associations emerged for about 16,000 TCR beta sequences in a later analysis, at 0.05 false discovery rate. A later analysis found common viral pathogens apparently linked to several of the most significant clusters.

Note on this clone: What it binds is not known.

PCR was performed using 60 Vbeta and 13 Jbeta primers. Clones were read by immunoSEQ multiplex PCR, and TCRdb kept only the in-frame ones, dropping some. The repertoire table contains roughly 120,000 clones. This CDR3 comprises 14 residues. Trimming at V came to 0 bases and at J to 7 bases, leaving 4 bases not matched to a gene. Germline V gives CDR1 GTSNPN, CDR2 SVGIG (reference sequence). There were likely unrecorded immune exposures, though donors were nominally healthy when sampled. This chain joins TRBV30 and TRBJ1-4; 8 nucleotides align to TRBD1. Sequences were obtained from PBMCs. The TCR originated in a man in his forties in good health and CMV-seronegative. CDR3 protein: CAWSVVRGREKLFF. Written as DNA, the CDR3 is TGTGCCTGGAGTGTGGTCAGGGGGCGTGAAAAACTGTTTTTT.